Following are 5 T cell receptor beta chains from one sample sequenced in a study of beta chain features in type 1 diabetes. cDNA synthesis used the whole RNA isolate, giving expressed TCRB sequences. The table came from immunoSEQ multiplex PCR; TCRdb's copy has only in-frame clones and leaves some out. The sample contains 350,000 to 450,000 clones, around 13% of which appear only once. Sequenced material: naive CD4+ T cells from blood. Receptors were obtained from a man aged 30 to 45 in good health.

This clone was seen many times. The genes are TRBV10-3 and TRBJ2-3, with D possibly TRBD1 on 7 matching bases. The CDR3 covers 14 residues. Germline lookup yields CDR1 ENHRY and CDR2 SYGVKD. V was pared by 6 bases and J by 2 bases, with 12 bases between. The CDR3 loop reads CAISAGQLTDTQYF. The CDR3 DNA is TGTGCCATCAGCGCGGGACAGCTCACAGATACGCAGTATTTT.

This clone was counted a few times. This chain connects TRBV5-4 to TRBJ2-6; D remains unclear. This CDR3 is 15 amino acids long. Deletions cut 4 bases from V and 2 bases from J, with 10 bases between. Germline CDR1 reads SGHNT; CDR2 reads YYREEE (reference sequence). CDR3 DNA sequence: TGTGCCAGCAGCCCCCCTGGGACTGGGGCCAACGTCCTGACTTTC. The encoded protein is CASSPPGTGANVLTF.

The V and J genes are TRBV11-3 and TRBJ2-3, with 11 bases lining up with TRBD2. The ends lost 4 bases at V and 0 bases at J; junction bases unmatched: 6. Germline CDR1 and CDR2: SGHNT and YENEEA. There are 17 residues in the CDR3. The DNA of the CDR3 is TGTGCCAGCAGCTCGTGGACTAGCGGGCCGAGCACAGATACGCAGTATTTT. Translation gives CASSSWTSGPSTDTQYF.

The chain recombines TRBV30 with TRBJ1-2; a weak D match, TRBD1 (6 bases). From germline, CDR1 is GTSNPN and CDR2 SVGIG (reference sequence). The CDR3 sequence is 14 residues long. Trimming removed 4 bases at V and 8 bases at J, with 20 bases between. In DNA form, the CDR3 reads TGTGCCTGGACCCGACAGGCCCTTGTTAAAGGCTACACCTTC. It codes for CAWTRQALVKGYTF.

A few counts support this clone. The V and J genes are TRBV7-9 and TRBJ2-3, with 11 nucleotides matching TRBD2. There are 17 residues in the CDR3. Losses at the gene ends were 8 bases for V and 1 base for J; bases not matched to a gene: 11. Looked up from germline, CDR1 is SEHNR and CDR2 is FQNEAQ (reference sequence). CDR3 residues: CASAVAGGSRRTDTQYF. The CDR3 bases are TGTGCCAGCGCGGTAGCGGGAGGGTCTCGACGCACAGATACGCAGTATTTT.